The 30 T cell receptor beta chains in this list originate from one sample, sequenced in a study of blood T cell repertoires in COVID-19. The assay was immunoSEQ multiplex PCR, and TCRdb's table has in-frame clones only and misses some. Here the sample spans roughly 250,000 clones, around nine tenths being singletons. Sequencing was performed on PBMCs or T cells enriched from blood (not recorded which). All receptors come from a woman in her 50s who had recovered from COVID-19.

For the CDR3, the DNA is TGTGCCACCAGCAGAGGCCTTAGGCCGGGACAGGGACGCGAGCAGTACTTC. Translated: CATSRGLRPGQGREQYF. The J gene is TRBJ2-7, the V gene TRBV15; 9 bases agree with TRBD1. Germline CDR1 LNHNV, CDR2 YYDKDF (reference sequence). Germline trimming cut 1 base from V and 6 bases from J; bases unmatched to any gene: 13. The CDR3 runs to 17 residues. The full variable domain, its missing parts supplied by reference TRBV15 and TRBJ2-7, is DAMVIQNPRYQVTQFGKPVTLSCSQTLNHNVMYWYQQKSSQAPKLLFHYYDKDFNNEADTPDNFQSRRPNTSFCFLDIRSPGLGDTAMYLCATSRGLRPGQGREQYFGPGTRLTVT.

This chain uses TRBV27 with TRBJ2-6; D may be TRBD2 (5 bases). Germline V CDR1 and CDR2: MNHEY, SMNVEV (reference sequence). The CDR3 runs 15 residues. Deletions cut 6 bases from V and 2 bases from J, with 11 bases between. This chain's CDR3 is CASRATGTGANVLTF. The CDR3 DNA sequence: TGTGCCAGCAGGGCGACCGGGACTGGGGCCAACGTCCTGACTTTC.

V gene TRBV7-2 combines with J gene TRBJ1-1; 8 bases match TRBD1. This CDR3 has 14 amino acids. Looked up from germline, CDR1 is SGHTA and CDR2 is FQGNSA. The J segment lost 8 bases and the V segment lost 1 base, leaving 6 bases of the junction unmatched. The CDR3 DNA sequence: TGTGCCAGCAGCTTAGACAGGGGGGTATGGGAAGCTTTCTTT. Residues: CASSLDRGVWEAFF.

The CDR3 reads CASSPGTTYEQYF. CDR3 DNA sequence: TGTGCCAGCAGTCCAGGGACTACCTACGAGCAGTACTTC. J is TRBJ2-7 and V is TRBV3-1 (or the pseudogene TRBV3-2); 7 positions match TRBD2. The germline V gene encodes CDR1 LGHDT and CDR2 YNNKEL (reference sequence). This CDR3 spans 13 amino acids. The V and J ends lost 6 bases and 2 bases, in that order; junction bases with no gene match: 4.

The V call is TRBV5-1, the J call TRBJ2-1, with TRBD2 identical over 9 bases. The CDR3 contains 18 residues. Trimming removed 5 bases from V and 0 bases from J; junction bases left unmatched: 12. Germline V lookup: CDR1 SGHRS, CDR2 YFSETQ. The CDR3 DNA follows: TGCGCCAGCAGTTATGTGACGGATAGCGGGAGCTCCTACAATGAGCAGTTCTTC. Translation gives CASSYVTDSGSSYNEQFF.

This chain uses TRBV23-1 with TRBJ1-3, with D maybe TRBD1 (6 bases). TRBV23-1 qualifies as an ORF whose function is uncertain. Trimming removed 6 bases from V and 0 bases from J, with 24 bases in between. The CDR3 is 19 residues long. For the CDR3, the DNA is TGCGCCAGCAGCCGAACAGGGACCCCGGCTCCCCTCTCTGGAAACACCATATATTTT. Translation gives CASSRTGTPAPLSGNTIYF.

This sequence joins TRBV19 and TRBJ2-7, with TRBD1 identical over 10 bases. Looked up from germline, CDR1 is LNHDA and CDR2 is SQIVND (reference sequence). V dropped 7 bases and J dropped 4; count of bases not matched to a gene: 7. CDR3 length equals 14 residues. This CDR3 reads CASTGRDRGYEQYF. Written as DNA, the CDR3 is TGTGCCAGTACGGGCCGGGACAGGGGTTACGAGCAGTACTTC.

This chain joins TRBV7-2 and TRBJ2-7; 9 bases line up with TRBD1. The CDR3 extends over 14 amino acids. Trimming removed 6 bases from V and 3 bases from J; junction bases left unmatched: 6. Looked up from germline, CDR1 is SGHTA and CDR2 is FQGNSA. The CDR3 DNA follows: TGTGCCAGCAGTAACGACAGGGGGAGCTACGAGCAGTACTTC. Protein sequence: CASSNDRGSYEQYF.

This chain joins TRBV2 and TRBJ2-2; 7 bases line up with TRBD2. This CDR3 comprises 16 residues. V lost 0 bases and J lost 2; bases outside the gene matches: 3. In germline, CDR1 is SNHLY, CDR2 FYNNEI. DNA of the CDR3: TGTGCCAGCAGTGAAGCGACTAGCCGTAACACCGGGGAGCTGTTTTTT. Translating gives CASSEATSRNTGELFF.

This rearrangement joins TRBV28 to TRBJ1-6; the D is unclear. The germline gives CDR1 MDHEN, CDR2 SYDVKM. This CDR3 is built from 14 residues. The V and J ends lost 3 bases and 10 bases respectively, with 13 bases between them. The CDR3 DNA reads as TGTGCCAGCAGTTTGGGCAGGTTTATATCACCCCTCCACTTT. Translation gives CASSLGRFISPLHF.

V gene TRBV10-3 combines with J gene TRBJ2-7; 14 bases agree with TRBD2. The DNA end is more similar to TRBJ2-1, so the J call may be wrong. The CDR3 contains 18 residues. CDR1 and CDR2 (germline): ENHRY, SYGVKD. The CDR3 nucleotides are TGTGCCATCAGTGAATCAGGGACTAGCGGGAGAATGACGAATGAGCAGTTCTTC. This translates into CAISESGTSGRMTNEQFF.

The rearrangement links TRBV18 to TRBJ1-4, with D uncertain. The CDR3 has 12 residues. With 6 bases removed from V and 8 bases from J, the gap between germline ends came to 10 bases. The germline V gene encodes CDR1 KGHSH and CDR2 LQKENI. Written as DNA, the CDR3 is TGTGCCAGCTCGCCGGTGGGCGAAAAACTGTTTTTT. Amino acid sequence: CASSPVGEKLFF. Drawing the rest from reference TRBV18 and TRBJ1-4, the complete variable domain is NAGVMQNPRHLVRRRGQEARLRCSPMKGHSHVYWYRQLPEEGLKFMVYLQKENIIDESGMPKERFSAEFPKEGPSILRIQQVVRGDSAAYFCASSPVGEKLFFGSGTQLSVL.

V and J are TRBV28 and TRBJ1-1; 9 nucleotides align to TRBD1. Germline CDR1 MDHEN, CDR2 SYDVKM. V shed 3 bases, J shed 7 bases, and the junction held 9 bases outside the gene matches. The CDR3 sequence is 15 residues long. For the CDR3, the DNA is TGTGCCAGCAGTTTTGGGGGACAGGGCATAGTTGAAGCTTTCTTT. It codes for CASSFGGQGIVEAFF.

This clone was detected many times. The gene calls are TRBV10-3 and TRBJ2-3; D uncertain. CDR3 length: 15 residues. CDR1 and CDR2 (germline): ENHRY, SYGVKD. Trimming stripped 4 bases from V and 0 bases from J, with 11 bases between. The chain's CDR3 is CAISGVKTSTDTQYF. As DNA, the CDR3 is TGTGCCATCAGTGGAGTGAAAACTAGCACAGATACGCAGTATTTT.

This clone was seen a handful of times. The J gene is TRBJ2-7, the V gene TRBV5-4, with 9 nucleotides matching TRBD2. The CDR3 is 15 residues long. Germline values: CDR1 SGHNT, CDR2 YYREEE (reference sequence). V was clipped by 4 bases and J by 2 bases; unmatched bases: 7. As DNA, the CDR3 is TGTGCCAGCAGCCAAAGGGTAGCGGGAGCCTACGAGCAGTACTTC. Protein: CASSQRVAGAYEQYF.

The rearrangement joins TRBV7-3 to TRBJ2-3; D not resolved. V lost 1 base and J 5 bases, leaving 13 bases between the germline ends. CDR1 is SGHTA, CDR2 FQGTGA, per germline. This CDR3 region has 15 residues. Written as DNA, the CDR3 is TGTGCCAGCAGCTTAAATTTGCTAGGTGTAGATACGCAGTATTTT. Protein product: CASSLNLLGVDTQYF.

V is TRBV6-2 or TRBV6-3 and J is TRBJ1-5; D might be TRBD1 (5 bases). V dropped 6 bases and J dropped 4 bases, with 13 bases sitting between them. The germline CDR1 and CDR2 sequences are MNHEY and SVGEGT. CDR3 length: 14 amino acids. Written as DNA, the CDR3 is TGTGCCAGCAGCCAGGGACTAATGAATCAGCCCCAGCATTTT. Translation: CASSQGLMNQPQHF.

V gene TRBV19 combines with J gene TRBJ2-3, with 7 positions matching TRBD1. Germline assignment: CDR1 LNHDA and CDR2 SQIVND (reference sequence). The CDR3 runs to 14 residues. With 4 bases clipped from V and 4 bases from J, the junction kept 5 bases outside the gene matches. DNA of the CDR3: TGTGCCAGTAGTACGACAGGGTATCCAGATACGCAGTATTTT. Protein product: CASSTTGYPDTQYF.

The V and J genes are TRBV2 and TRBJ1-3; D gene ambiguous. The V gene lost 4 bases and the J gene lost 0 bases, with 7 bases spanning the gap. Germline V CDR1 and CDR2: SNHLY, FYNNEI. The CDR3 spans 14 residues. CDR3 region: CASSVEASGNTIYF. In DNA form, the CDR3 reads TGTGCCAGCAGTGTGGAGGCCTCTGGAAACACCATATATTTT.

The V gene is TRBV5-1, the J gene TRBJ1-1, with 8 bases fitting TRBD1. The V and J ends lost 2 bases and 4 bases, in that order; junction bases with no gene match: 7. Germline V gives CDR1 SGHRS, CDR2 YFSETQ. This CDR3 comprises 15 residues. CDR3 amino acids: CASSFTGGVVTEAFF. CDR3 DNA: TGCGCCAGCAGCTTCACAGGGGGGGTGGTCACTGAAGCTTTCTTT.

The chain joins TRBV7-2 to TRBJ2-1, with a weak D call TRBD2 (5 bases). CDR3 length equals 13 residues. Per the germline V gene, CDR1 is SGHTA and CDR2 is FQGNSA. V lost 3 bases to trimming and J lost 8 bases, with 11 bases between them. The CDR3 spells CASSLLRTDEQFF. Written as DNA, the CDR3 is TGTGCCAGCAGCTTGCTCCGGACTGATGAGCAGTTCTTC.

The gene calls are TRBV5-1 and TRBJ2-5; possible D gene TRBD2, 6 bases. The CDR3 consists of 13 residues. CDR1 SGHRS and CDR2 YFSETQ come from the germline V gene. V was clipped by 7 bases and J by 4 bases, with 14 bases between them. The CDR3, as DNA: TGCGCCAGCTCAAGTTCGGGGGTAGAGACCCAGTACTTC. Protein: CASSSSGVETQYF.

The genes are TRBV27 and TRBJ2-3; 7 bases line up with TRBD2. Germline-derived CDR1 and CDR2 are MNHEY and SMNVEV (reference sequence). The CDR3 has 18 amino acids. The V segment lost 6 bases and the J segment 3 bases; nucleotides outside the gene matches: 18. This chain's CDR3 is CASRKLGASGKDTDTQYF. As DNA, the CDR3 is TGTGCCAGCAGAAAACTAGGAGCTAGCGGCAAAGATACAGATACGCAGTATTTT.

J is TRBJ2-3 and V is TRBV6-5; TRBD2 aligns across 9 bases. The V and J ends lost 2 bases and 7 bases, in that order; junction bases with no gene match: 10. Germline CDR1 and CDR2: MNHEY and SVGAGI. This CDR3 spans 16 amino acids. The CDR3 reads CASSYLAGRGENTQYF. The DNA for the CDR3 is TGTGCCAGCAGTTACCTAGCGGGAAGGGGGGAAAATACGCAGTATTTT.

The rearrangement links TRBV2 to TRBJ2-7; TRBD2 matches 9 bases. The V segment lost 4 bases and the J segment 2 bases; nucleotides outside the gene matches: 3. Germline CDR1 is SNHLY and CDR2 is FYNNEI. CDR3 length: 14 residues. CDR3 sequence reads: CASSVAGVPYEQYF. CDR3 DNA: TGTGCCAGCAGTGTAGCGGGAGTACCCTACGAGCAGTACTTC.

The CDR3 coding sequence is TGTGCCAGCAGTGTCGGACAGGGGATGGCTTTCTTT. Translation gives CASSVGQGMAFF. The chain links TRBV12-3 or TRBV12-4 to TRBJ1-1, with 9 bases fitting TRBD1. The CDR3 has 12 residues. With V trimmed by 5 bases and J by 11 bases, 6 bases remained unmatched.

The chain has TRBV27 and TRBJ2-1; the match to TRBD2 covers 7 bases. Germline V gene lookup returns CDR1 MNHEY and CDR2 SMNVEV (reference sequence). The CDR3 has 14 amino acids. The V segment lost 3 bases and the J segment 2 bases; nucleotides outside the gene matches: 1. The CDR3 spells CASSFTSAYNEQFF. The CDR3 DNA reads TGTGCCAGCAGTTTTACTAGCGCCTACAATGAGCAGTTCTTC.

This chain connects TRBV7-2 to TRBJ1-6; the D is unclear. V shed 0 bases and J shed 13 bases, with 10 bases lying between them. The germline V gene has CDR1 SGHTA and CDR2 FQGNSA. There are 13 residues in the CDR3. CDR3: CASSLALSGPLHF. CDR3 in DNA: TGTGCCAGCAGCTTAGCGCTTTCGGGTCCCCTCCACTTT.

This clone appeared a few times. For the CDR3, the DNA is TGTGCCAGCAGTGAATGGCAGGAGGGGAACCATGGCTACACCTTC. Amino acids: CASSEWQEGNHGYTF. This rearrangement joins TRBV2 to TRBJ1-2; weak D call: TRBD1 (5 bases). CDR3 size: 15 residues. The ends were cut back, 2 bases at V and 6 bases at J, with 16 bases in the middle. CDR1 and CDR2 from the germline V gene are SNHLY and FYNNEI.

This clone has a single count. The chain has TRBV12-3 or TRBV12-4 and TRBJ2-7; D is perhaps TRBD1 (5 bases). Trimming took 1 base from V and 5 from J, leaving 9 bases between them. There are 13 residues in the CDR3. The CDR3 DNA reads TGTGCCAGCAGTTTAGGGACACCGGACGAGCAGTACTTC. Residues: CASSLGTPDEQYF.